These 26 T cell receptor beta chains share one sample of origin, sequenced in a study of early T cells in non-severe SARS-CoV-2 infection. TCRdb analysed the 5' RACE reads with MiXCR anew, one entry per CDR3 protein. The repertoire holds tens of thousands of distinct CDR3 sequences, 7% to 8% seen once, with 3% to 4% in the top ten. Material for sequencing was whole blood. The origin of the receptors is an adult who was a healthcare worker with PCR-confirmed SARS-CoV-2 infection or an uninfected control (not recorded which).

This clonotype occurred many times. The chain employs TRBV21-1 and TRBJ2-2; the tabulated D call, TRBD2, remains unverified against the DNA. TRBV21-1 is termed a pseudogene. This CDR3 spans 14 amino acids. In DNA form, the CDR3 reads TGTGCCAGCAGCAACCCCGGGACTAGCGGGGAGCTGTTTTTT. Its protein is CASSNPGTSGELFF.

CDR3 region: CSARDPGTSGSEQYF. DNA for the CDR3: TGCAGTGCTAGGGACCCCGGGACTAGCGGGAGCGAGCAGTACTTC. This rearrangement joins TRBV20-1 to TRBJ2-7, with 14 bases fitting TRBD2. Germline CDR1 is DFQATT and CDR2 is SNEGSKA (reference sequence). This CDR3 is 15 amino acids long. V lost 3 bases and J lost 6; bases outside the gene matches: 7.

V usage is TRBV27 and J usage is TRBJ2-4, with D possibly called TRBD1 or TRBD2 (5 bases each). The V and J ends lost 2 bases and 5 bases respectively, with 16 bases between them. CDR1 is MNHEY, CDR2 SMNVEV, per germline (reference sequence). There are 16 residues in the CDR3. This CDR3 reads CASSLRGVRLENIQYF. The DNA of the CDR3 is TGTGCCAGCAGTTTAAGAGGGGTCCGGCTTGAAAACATTCAGTACTTC.

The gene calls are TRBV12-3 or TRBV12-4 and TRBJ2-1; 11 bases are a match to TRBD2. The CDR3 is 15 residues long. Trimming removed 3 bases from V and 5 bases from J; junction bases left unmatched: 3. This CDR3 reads CASSLPSGRNNEQFF. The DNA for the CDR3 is TGTGCCAGCAGTTTGCCTAGCGGGAGGAACAATGAGCAGTTCTTC.

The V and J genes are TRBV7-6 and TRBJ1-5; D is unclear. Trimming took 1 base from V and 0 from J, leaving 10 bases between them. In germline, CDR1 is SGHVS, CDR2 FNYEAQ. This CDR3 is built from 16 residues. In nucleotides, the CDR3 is TGTGCCAGCAGCTTAGGGGCAGGTTCTAGCAATCAGCCCCAGCATTTT. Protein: CASSLGAGSSNQPQHF.

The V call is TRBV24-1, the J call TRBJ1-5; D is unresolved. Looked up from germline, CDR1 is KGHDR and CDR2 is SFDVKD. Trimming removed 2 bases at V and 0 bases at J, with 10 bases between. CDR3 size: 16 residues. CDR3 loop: CATSDSTSYSNQPQHF. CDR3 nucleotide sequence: TGTGCCACCAGTGATTCGACAAGCTATAGCAATCAGCCCCAGCATTTT.

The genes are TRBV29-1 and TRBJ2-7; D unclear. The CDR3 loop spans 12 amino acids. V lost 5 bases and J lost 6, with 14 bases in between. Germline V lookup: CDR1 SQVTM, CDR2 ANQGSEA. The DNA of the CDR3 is TGCAGCGTTTCACTGACTCTTTCCGAGCAGTACTTC. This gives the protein CSVSLTLSEQYF.

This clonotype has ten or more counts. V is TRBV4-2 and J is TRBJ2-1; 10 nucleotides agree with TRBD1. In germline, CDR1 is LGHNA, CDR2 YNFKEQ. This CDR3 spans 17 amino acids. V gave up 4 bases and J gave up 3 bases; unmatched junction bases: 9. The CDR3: CASSPRSGQGIYNEQFF. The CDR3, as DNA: TGTGCCAGCAGCCCTCGCTCGGGACAGGGGATCTACAATGAGCAGTTCTTC.

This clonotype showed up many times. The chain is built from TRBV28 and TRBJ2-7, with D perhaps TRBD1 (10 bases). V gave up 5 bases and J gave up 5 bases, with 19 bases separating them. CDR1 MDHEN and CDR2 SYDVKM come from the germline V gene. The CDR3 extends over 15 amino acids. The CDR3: CASSPSGTGDNEQYF. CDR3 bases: TGTGCCAGCAGTCCTAGCGGGACAGGGGACAACGAGCAGTACTTC.

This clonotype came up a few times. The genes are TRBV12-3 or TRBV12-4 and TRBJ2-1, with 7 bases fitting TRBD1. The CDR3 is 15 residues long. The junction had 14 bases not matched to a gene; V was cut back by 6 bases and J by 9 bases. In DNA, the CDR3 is TGTGCCAGCAGCTATACAGGGGCCTGGGAGAGTGAGCAGTTCTTC. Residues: CASSYTGAWESEQFF.

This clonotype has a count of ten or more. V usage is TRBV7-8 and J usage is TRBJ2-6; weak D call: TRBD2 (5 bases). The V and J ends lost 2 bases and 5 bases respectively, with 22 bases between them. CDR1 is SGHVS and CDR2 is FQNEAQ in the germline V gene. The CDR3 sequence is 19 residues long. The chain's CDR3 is CASSLFAWAGQGRANVLTF. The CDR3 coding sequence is TGTGCCAGCAGCTTATTCGCCTGGGCGGGCCAAGGCCGGGCCAACGTCCTGACTTTC.

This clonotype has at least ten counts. CDR3 sequence: CATSDFLAERGKDTQYF. DNA of the CDR3: TGTGCCACCAGTGATTTCCTAGCGGAGAGAGGTAAAGATACGCAGTATTTT. The V gene is TRBV24-1, the J gene TRBJ2-3, with 7 bases lining up with TRBD2. CDR1 and CDR2 (germline): KGHDR, SFDVKD. The CDR3 is 17 amino acids. The J segment lost 5 bases and the V segment lost 1 base, leaving 11 bases of the junction unmatched.

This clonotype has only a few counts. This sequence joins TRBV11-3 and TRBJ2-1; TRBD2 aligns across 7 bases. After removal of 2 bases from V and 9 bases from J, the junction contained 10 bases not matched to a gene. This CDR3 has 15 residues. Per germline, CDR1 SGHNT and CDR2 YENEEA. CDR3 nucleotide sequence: TGTGCCAGCAGCTTAACCCCCTCGGGCGGGAGTGAGCAGTTCTTC. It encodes CASSLTPSGGSEQFF. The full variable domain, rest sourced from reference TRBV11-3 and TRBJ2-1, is EAGVVQSPRYKIIEKKQPVAFWCNPISGHNTLYWYLQNLGQGPELLIRYENEEAVDDSQLPKDRFSAERLKGVDSTLKIQPAELGDSAVYLCASSLTPSGGSEQFFGPGTRLTVL.

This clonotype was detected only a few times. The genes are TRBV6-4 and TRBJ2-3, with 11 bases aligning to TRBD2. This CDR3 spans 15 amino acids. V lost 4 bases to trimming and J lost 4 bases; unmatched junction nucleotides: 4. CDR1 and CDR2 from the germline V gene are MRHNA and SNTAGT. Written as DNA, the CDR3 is TGTGCCAGCAGTGCGGAACTAGCGGGAGCAGATACGCAGTATTTT. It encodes CASSAELAGADTQYF.

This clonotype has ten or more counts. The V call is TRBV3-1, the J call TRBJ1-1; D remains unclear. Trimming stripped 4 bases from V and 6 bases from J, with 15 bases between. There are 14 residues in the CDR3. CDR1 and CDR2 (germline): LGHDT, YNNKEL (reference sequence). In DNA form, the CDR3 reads TGTGCCAGCAGCCTAGAAATTAGCGGGTCTGAAGCTTTCTTT. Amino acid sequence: CASSLEISGSEAFF.

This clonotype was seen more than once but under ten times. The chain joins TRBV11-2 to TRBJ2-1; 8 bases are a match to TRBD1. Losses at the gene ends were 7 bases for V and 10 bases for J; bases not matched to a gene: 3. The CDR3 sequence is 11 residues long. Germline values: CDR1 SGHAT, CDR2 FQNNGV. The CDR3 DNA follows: TGTGCCAGCATCCAGGGGGCCGAGCAGTTCTTC. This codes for CASIQGAEQFF. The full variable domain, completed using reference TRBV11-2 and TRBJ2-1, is EAGVAQSPRYKIIEKRQSVAFWCNPISGHATLYWYQQILGQGPKLLIQFQNNGVVDDSQLPKDRFSAERLKGVDSTLKIQPAKLEDSAVYLCASIQGAEQFFGPGTRLTVL.

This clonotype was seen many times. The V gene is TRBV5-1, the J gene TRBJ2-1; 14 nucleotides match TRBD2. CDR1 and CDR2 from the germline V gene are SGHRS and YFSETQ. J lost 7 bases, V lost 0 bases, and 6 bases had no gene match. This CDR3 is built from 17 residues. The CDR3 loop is CASSLAPGLAGENEQFF. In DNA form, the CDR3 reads TGCGCCAGCAGCTTGGCGCCGGGACTAGCGGGGGAGAATGAGCAGTTCTTC.

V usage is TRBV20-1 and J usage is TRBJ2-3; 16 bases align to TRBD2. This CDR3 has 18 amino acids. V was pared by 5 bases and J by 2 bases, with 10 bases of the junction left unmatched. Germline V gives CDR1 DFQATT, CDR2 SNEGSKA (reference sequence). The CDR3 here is CSAGLPGLAGGPTDTQYF. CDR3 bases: TGCAGTGCTGGCCTCCCGGGACTAGCGGGAGGGCCCACAGATACGCAGTATTTT.

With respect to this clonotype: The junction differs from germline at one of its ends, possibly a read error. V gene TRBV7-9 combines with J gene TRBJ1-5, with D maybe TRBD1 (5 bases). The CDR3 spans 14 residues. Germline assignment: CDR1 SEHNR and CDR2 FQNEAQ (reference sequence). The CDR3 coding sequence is TGTGCCAACAGCCCCGGGACCAGCAATCAGCCCCAGCATTTT. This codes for CANSPGTSNQPQHF.

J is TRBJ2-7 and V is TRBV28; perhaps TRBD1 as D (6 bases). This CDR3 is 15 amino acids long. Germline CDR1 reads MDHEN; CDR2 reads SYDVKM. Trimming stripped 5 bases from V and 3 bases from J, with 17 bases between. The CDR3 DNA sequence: TGTGCCAGCAGTCAACAGGGCCTTTACGGCTACGAGCAGTACTTC. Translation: CASSQQGLYGYEQYF.

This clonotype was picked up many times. The CDR3 DNA follows: TGTGCCAGCACCCTCCGCGGGACCTTAAGAGGGGAGCTGTTTTTT. Its protein product is CASTLRGTLRGELFF. This rearrangement joins TRBV28 to TRBJ2-2, with D tentatively TRBD2 (6 bases). The CDR3 loop spans 15 amino acids. V lost 7 bases to trimming and J lost 8 bases, with 20 bases between them. Germline lookup yields CDR1 MDHEN and CDR2 SYDVKM.

CDR3 region: CASSLAFGRGYEQYF. CDR3 DNA: TGCGCCAGCAGCTTGGCCTTCGGCAGGGGATACGAGCAGTACTTC. V and J are TRBV5-1 and TRBJ2-7; D is possibly TRBD1 (6 bases). V was trimmed by 0 bases and J by 4 bases, leaving 14 bases between them. The germline CDR1 and CDR2 sequences are SGHRS and YFSETQ. This CDR3 contains 15 residues.

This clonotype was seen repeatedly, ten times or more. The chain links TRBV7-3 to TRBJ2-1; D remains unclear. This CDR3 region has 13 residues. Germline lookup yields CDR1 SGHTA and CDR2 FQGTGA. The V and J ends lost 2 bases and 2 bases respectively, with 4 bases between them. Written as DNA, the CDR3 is TGTGCCAGCAGCTTAGCCGCCTACAATGAGCAGTTCTTC. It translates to CASSLAAYNEQFF.

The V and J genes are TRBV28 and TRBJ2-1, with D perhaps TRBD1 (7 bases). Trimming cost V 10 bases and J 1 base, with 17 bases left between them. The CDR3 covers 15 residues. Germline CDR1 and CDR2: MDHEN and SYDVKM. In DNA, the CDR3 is TGTGCCACCCGCGTGACAGGGAGGTCCTACAATGAGCAGTTCTTC. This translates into CATRVTGRSYNEQFF.

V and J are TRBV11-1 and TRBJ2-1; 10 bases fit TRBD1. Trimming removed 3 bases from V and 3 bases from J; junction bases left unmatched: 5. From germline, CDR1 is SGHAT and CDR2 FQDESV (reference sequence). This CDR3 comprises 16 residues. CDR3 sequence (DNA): TGTGCCAGCAGCTTCTCGACAGGGGGCTTCTACAATGAGCAGTTCTTC. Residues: CASSFSTGGFYNEQFF.

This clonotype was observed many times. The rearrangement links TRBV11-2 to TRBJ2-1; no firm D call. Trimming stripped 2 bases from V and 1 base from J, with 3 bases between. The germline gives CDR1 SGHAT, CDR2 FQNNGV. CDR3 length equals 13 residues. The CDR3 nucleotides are TGTGCCAGCAGCTTATGGTCCTACAATGAGCAGTTCTTC. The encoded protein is CASSLWSYNEQFF.